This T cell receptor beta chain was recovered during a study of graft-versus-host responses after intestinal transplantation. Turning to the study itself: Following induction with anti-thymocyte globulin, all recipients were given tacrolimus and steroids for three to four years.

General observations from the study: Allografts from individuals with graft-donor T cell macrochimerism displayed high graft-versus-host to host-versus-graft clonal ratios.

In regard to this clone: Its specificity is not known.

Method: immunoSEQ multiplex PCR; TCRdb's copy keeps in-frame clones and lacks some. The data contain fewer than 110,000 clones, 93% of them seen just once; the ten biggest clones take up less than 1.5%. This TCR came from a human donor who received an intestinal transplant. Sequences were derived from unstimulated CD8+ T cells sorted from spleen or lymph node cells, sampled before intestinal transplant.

Written as DNA, the CDR3 is TGTGCCAGCAGCCTTAAACCGTTCTTAGGACGGCGGTCCTACGAGCAGTACTTC. The encoded protein is CASSLKPFLGRRSYEQYF. This chain joins TRBV5-6 and TRBJ2-7; no reliable D call. Germline V gene sequence: CDR1 SGHDT, CDR2 YYEEEE. V dropped 4 bases and J dropped 1 base, with 24 bases sitting between them. CDR3 length: 18 residues.